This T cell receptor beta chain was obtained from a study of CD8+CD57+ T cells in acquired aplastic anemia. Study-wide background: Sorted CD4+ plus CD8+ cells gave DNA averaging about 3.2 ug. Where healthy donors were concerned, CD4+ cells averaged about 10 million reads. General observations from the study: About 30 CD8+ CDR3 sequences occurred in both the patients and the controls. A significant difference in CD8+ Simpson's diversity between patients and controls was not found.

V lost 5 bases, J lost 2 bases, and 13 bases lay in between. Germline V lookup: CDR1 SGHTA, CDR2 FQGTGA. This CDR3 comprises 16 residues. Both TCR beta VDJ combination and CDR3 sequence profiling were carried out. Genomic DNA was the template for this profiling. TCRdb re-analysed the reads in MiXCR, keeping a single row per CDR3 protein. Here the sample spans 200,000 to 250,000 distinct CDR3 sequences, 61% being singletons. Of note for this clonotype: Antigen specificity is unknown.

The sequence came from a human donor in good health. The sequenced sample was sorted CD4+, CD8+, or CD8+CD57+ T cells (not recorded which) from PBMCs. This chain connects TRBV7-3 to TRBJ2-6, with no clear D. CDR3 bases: TGTGCCAGCAGCGCCCCCTCTGGGGCTGGGGCCAACGTCCTGACTTTC. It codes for CASSAPSGAGANVLTF.